The clone carrying this TCR beta chain occurred a few times. The antigen remains undetermined. Other DNA variants within this sample encode the same CDR3. This record comes from a study of beta chain features in type 1 diabetes. Whole-study context: Examined across all samples were almost 110 million sorted cells. General observations from the study: Overrepresentation of cells with high TCR expression could result from cDNA sequencing. Researchers report that Type 1 diabetes patients had moderately but significantly shorter TCRB CDR3s across all four CD4+ subsets.

Since all of the isolated RNA was reverse transcribed, expressed TCRB transcripts were what got sequenced. Generated by immunoSEQ multiplex PCR, the TCRdb table keeps only in-frame clones and is missing some. The table records 300,000 to 400,000 clones, less than 9.5% of them present only once. With V trimmed by 5 bases and J by 4 bases, 7 bases remained unmatched. The germline CDR1 and CDR2 sequences are SGHTA and FQGNSA. This CDR3 has 14 residues. The chain has TRBV7-2 and TRBJ2-7, with 8 bases that match TRBD1. The TCR sequence derives from a young woman in good health. The source material was central memory CD4+ T cells from blood. DNA of the CDR3: TGTGCCAGCAGCAAACGACAGGGGTGGTACGAGCAGTACTTC. It translates to CASSKRQGWYEQYF.